Below, one T cell receptor (beta chain) is given with its context. This clone's antigen is unknown. Within one base of it there is no much larger clone, and no base qualities were kept. The time point label on this specimen signifies: pretreatment peripheral blood. A total of under 30 patients with locally advanced or metastatic urothelial carcinoma, treated at Memorial Sloan Kettering on a trial protocol, made up the cohort. Peripheral blood mononuclear cells were collected pretreatment and during treatment, with between 1 and 8 total time points per patient. The Qiagen DNeasy Blood extraction kit was used to purify genomic DNA from total PBMCs and tumor samples. Collected pretreatment and during treatment, PBMCs were isolated and stored as previously described. Each PCR received spiked-in synthetic TCR analog templates so that absolute template abundance could be estimated from read counts. The immunoSEQ assay used bias-controlled V and J gene primers to amplify TCRbeta CDR3 regions from genomic DNA. Rearranged TCRbeta segments were sequenced at approximately 20X coverage. For the original study's pipeline: Clustering was used to correct sequencing errors, and CDR3s were annotated against IMGT so that V, D and J genes could be assigned. Downstream analyses used only productive TCRbeta rearrangements, leaving out any out-of-frame or stop-codon sequences. Clonality was calculated as one minus the Shannon entropy normalized by the log of the number of unique productive sequences. Clones differing between time points or between blood and tumor were identified by Fisher's exact test with Benjamini-Hochberg correction at adjusted p below 0.01. TCRdb stores this immuneACCESS table with in-frame sequences only. Part of the clones is absent; in the studies checked, under half of the shortfall reflects unresolved V genes, and no reason is known for the rest. V, J and clone size are those of that table, while D and trimming were read from the DNA. The sample table lists 80,000 to 90,000 clones, 85% to 90% of them with a count of one. Of the sample, roughly 14% falls within the top ten clones.

The record originates from a study of PD-L1 blockade in urothelial cancer (dated by TCRdb to the late 2010s). For the wider study: All patients started therapy at some point between 2014 and 2016 and received atezolizumab 1,200 mg intravenously every 3 weeks. About nine tenths of the roughly 29 patients were males with bladder-origin urothelial cancer, and about 65% of the roughly 30 reported a prior smoking history. Pretreatment tumor samples and matched peripheral blood, collected serially before and after atezolizumab treatment, underwent TCR sequencing. Ten or so patients reached durable clinical benefit, while some 20 patients did not. Blood samples were analyzed at 3 weeks after treatment start (second dose) and at 6 weeks after treatment start. In the same patients who had TCR sequencing, pretreatment tumors also underwent whole exome sequencing and RNA sequencing. Patients had an ECOG performance status of 0 or 1 and had received between 0 and 3 prior chemotherapy regimens. Blood samples yielded a median of roughly 150,000 T cells and tens of thousands of unique TCRs, with median clonality about 0.08. Under 30 patients had pretreatment blood TCR-seq, roughly 25 had at least one posttreatment blood collection, and roughly 25 had tumor TCR-seq. Somatic, immune and clinical correlates of response to PD-L1 blockade with atezolizumab in urothelial cancer were the focus of an exploratory multi-omic analysis. Durable clinical benefit was defined as progression-free survival longer than 6 months, and TCR features were also tested against progression-free and overall survival. What the work shows at the level of the full study, not this receptor alone: At 3 weeks after the start of treatment, tumor-associated TCR clones in peripheral blood had expanded more in patients with durable benefit (n ≈ 24, p = 0.022). Because of the small sample size (n ≈ 28) and the many exploratory analyses performed, the results are intended to be regarded as hypothesis-generating. A pretreatment peripheral blood TCR clonality below the median was linked to improved progression-free and overall survival.

The clonotype comes from a man aged 55-75 years with urothelial cancer. The source was PBMCs, collected around atezolizumab (anti-PD-L1) treatment.

The CDR3 loop reads CASRAELAGRYEQYF. In nucleotides, the sequence is TGTGCCAGCCGCGCGGAACTAGCGGGAAGGTACGAGCAGTACTTC. The chain is assembled from TRBV27 and TRBJ2-7; a stretch of 10 junction bases matches TRBD2. The germline V gene (reference sequence) yields MNHEY for CDR1 and SMNVEV for CDR2. Trimming removed 8 bases from V and 4 bases from J; the gene matches leave 11 bases unexplained. The cysteine opens and the phenylalanine closes a CDR3 of 15 amino acids. The retained sequence is limited to the CDR3, 45 bases, with the frame set at the first base.